This entry is about one T cell receptor beta chain. Its antigen is currently unknown. The data stem from a study of Ad26.COV2.S vaccination and SARS-CoV-2 variants. Generated by immunoSEQ multiplex PCR, the TCRdb table keeps only in-frame clones and is missing some. The sample holds approximately 420,000 clones, approximately 86% seen once. Study outcomes and limitations: Reports say spike-specific CD8+ and CD4+ T cell responses covered substantial breadth after vaccination.

This CDR3 comprises 15 residues. Germline values: CDR1 SGDLS, CDR2 YYNGEE. Trimming stripped 4 bases from V and 10 bases from J, with 20 bases between. Treatment indicated: some 19 received Ad26.COV2.S at low or high dose, single or two shots; roughly five received placebo; per-sample allocation not given. Specimens were obtained on day 63 following the first vaccine or placebo injection. Source: peripheral blood, taken in a trial of Ad26.COV2.S vaccine versus placebo. V usage is TRBV9 and J usage is TRBJ1-4, with a weak D call TRBD1 (5 bases). This receptor was identified in a person aged 18-60 years who received the Ad26.COV2.S COVID-19 vaccine or a placebo. CDR3 DNA sequence: TGTGCCAGCAGCCCGAGTCTGGGGCAACGGGGAAAACTGTTTTTT. It yields the protein CASSPSLGQRGKLFF.